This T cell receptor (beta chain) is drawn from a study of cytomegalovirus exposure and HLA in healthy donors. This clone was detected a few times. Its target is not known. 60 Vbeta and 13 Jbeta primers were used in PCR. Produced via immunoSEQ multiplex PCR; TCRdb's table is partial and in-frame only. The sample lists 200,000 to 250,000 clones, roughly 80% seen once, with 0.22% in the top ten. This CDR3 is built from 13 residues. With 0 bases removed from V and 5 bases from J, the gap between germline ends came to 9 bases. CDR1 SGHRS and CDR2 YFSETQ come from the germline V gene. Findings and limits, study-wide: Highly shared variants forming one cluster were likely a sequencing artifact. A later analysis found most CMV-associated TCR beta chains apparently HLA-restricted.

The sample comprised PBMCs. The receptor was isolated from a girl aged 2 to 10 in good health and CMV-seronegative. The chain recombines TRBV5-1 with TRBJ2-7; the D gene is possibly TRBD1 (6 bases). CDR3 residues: CASSLGTANEQYF. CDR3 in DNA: TGCGCCAGCAGCTTGGGGACAGCGAACGAGCAGTACTTC.